This TCR beta chain was documented in a study of PD-L1 blockade in urothelial cancer. Regarding time point: peripheral blood 6 weeks after treatment start. V was pared by 5 bases and J by 2 bases, with 16 bases between. CDR3 length: 15 amino acids. CDR1 and CDR2 (germline): SGHNT, YYREEE (reference sequence). Measured with immunoSEQ multiplex PCR; TCRdb has only the in-frame clones, and not every one. Of around 50,000 clones in the sample, roughly 84% were seen once. Sequencing used PBMCs, obtained around atezolizumab (anti-PD-L1) treatment. The rearrangement uses TRBV5-4 and TRBJ2-5; D is undetermined. The source is a man aged 50-60 years with urothelial cancer. CDR3 amino acids: CASRKSVKFQETQYF. Here the CDR3 DNA reads TGTGCCAGCAGAAAAAGCGTGAAGTTTCAAGAGACCCAGTACTTC.